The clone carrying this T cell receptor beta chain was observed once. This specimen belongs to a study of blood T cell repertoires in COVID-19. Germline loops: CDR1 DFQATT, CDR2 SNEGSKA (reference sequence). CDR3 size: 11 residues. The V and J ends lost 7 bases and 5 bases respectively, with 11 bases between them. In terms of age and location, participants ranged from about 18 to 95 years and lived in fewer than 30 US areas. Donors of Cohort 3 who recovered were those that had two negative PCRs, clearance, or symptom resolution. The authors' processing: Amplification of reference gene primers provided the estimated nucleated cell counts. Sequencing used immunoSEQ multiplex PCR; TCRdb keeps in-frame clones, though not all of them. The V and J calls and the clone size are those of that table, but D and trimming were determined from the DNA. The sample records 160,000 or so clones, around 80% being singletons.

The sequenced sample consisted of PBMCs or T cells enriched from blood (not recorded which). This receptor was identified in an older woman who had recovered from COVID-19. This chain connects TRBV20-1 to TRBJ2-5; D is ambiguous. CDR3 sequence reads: CSVDPGETQYF. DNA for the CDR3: TGCAGTGTAGACCCCGGGGAGACCCAGTACTTC.